The 26 T cell receptor beta chains reported below all come from one sample, sequenced in a study of T cells in localized non-small cell lung cancer. Assay: immunoSEQ multiplex PCR; the TCRdb copy retains only in-frame clones and omits some. The data hold 45,000 to 70,000 clones, with 86% observed a single time. The specimen comprised peripheral blood, sampled before any cancer treatment. These receptors came from a woman aged 40-69 years with stage I lung adenocarcinoma.

The chain employs TRBV27 and TRBJ1-6; D is unresolved. Germline V gene data show CDR1 as MNHEY and CDR2 as SMNVEV (reference sequence). This CDR3 has 15 amino acids. V was shortened by 2 bases and J by 7 bases, with 12 bases between the two germline ends. CDR3 protein: CASSLAREWNSPLHF. For the CDR3, the DNA is TGTGCCAGCAGTTTAGCGAGGGAGTGGAATTCACCCCTCCACTTT.

The rearrangement uses TRBV19 and TRBJ2-2, with D unclear. Germline V gene sequence: CDR1 LNHDA, CDR2 SQIVND (reference sequence). V was trimmed by 3 bases and J by 3 bases, leaving 5 bases between them. The CDR3 covers 13 residues. The CDR3 DNA sequence: TGTGCCAGTAGTATTCAGGACACCGGGGAGCTGTTTTTT. This gives the protein CASSIQDTGELFF.

This chain links TRBV19 with TRBJ2-7, with 7 bases matching TRBD2. Germline CDR1 is LNHDA and CDR2 is SQIVND (reference sequence). The CDR3 runs to 15 residues. V trimming: 6 bases; J trimming: 3 bases; junction bases outside the gene matches: 11. In nucleotides, the CDR3 is TGTGCCAGTAGCCAATCGGGGACTACCTTCTACGAGCAGTACTTC. Protein product: CASSQSGTTFYEQYF.

Only one count was recorded for this clone. V is TRBV19 and J is TRBJ1-1; D is unclear. V lost 6 bases, J lost 2 bases, and 10 bases lay in between. Per germline, CDR1 LNHDA and CDR2 SQIVND (reference sequence). CDR3 length: 13 amino acids. The CDR3 sequence: CASRSTLNTEAFF. CDR3 DNA sequence: TGTGCCAGTAGGTCCACGTTAAACACTGAAGCTTTCTTT. Based on the CDR3 plus reference TRBV19 and TRBJ1-1, the full variable domain is DGGITQSPKYLFRKEGQNVTLSCEQNLNHDAMYWYRQDPGQGLRLIYYSQIVNDFQKGDIAEGYSVSREKKESFPLTVTSAQKNPTAFYLCASRSTLNTEAFFGQGTRLTVV.

The rearrangement uses TRBV7-2 and TRBJ1-2; D perhaps matches TRBD1 (5 bases). Germline V gene sequence: CDR1 SGHTA, CDR2 FQGNSA. Trimming pared 3 bases from V and 2 bases from J, leaving 13 bases between. The CDR3 totals 15 residues. CDR3 residues: CASSFSGVNNYGYTF. The CDR3 DNA reads TGTGCCAGCAGCTTCTCGGGGGTTAACAACTATGGCTACACCTTC.

The V call is TRBV29-1, the J call TRBJ1-2, with TRBD1 identical over 8 bases. Germline loops: CDR1 SQVTM, CDR2 ANQGSEA. With V trimmed by 5 bases and J by 3 bases, 5 bases remained unmatched. This CDR3 comprises 13 residues. CDR3: CSVQGARDYGYTF. CDR3 nucleotide sequence: TGCAGCGTTCAGGGGGCGAGGGACTATGGCTACACCTTC.

V and J are TRBV5-1 and TRBJ1-4; D not resolved. The CDR3 extends over 13 amino acids. V lost 5 bases and J 6 bases, leaving 11 bases between the germline ends. Germline assignment: CDR1 SGHRS and CDR2 YFSETQ. The CDR3 DNA sequence: TGCGCCAGCAGAACCTCGGGAGATGAAAAACTGTTTTTT. Protein: CASRTSGDEKLFF.

J is TRBJ2-7 and V is TRBV6-1; D is ambiguous. Germline lookup yields CDR1 MNHNS and CDR2 SASEGT. Between the trimmed V and J ends, which lost 4 bases and 6 bases, there was a span of 13 bases. This CDR3 spans 13 amino acids. The CDR3 coding sequence is TGTGCCAGCAGTGGCCAGGTGGCTCGCGAGCAGTACTTC. Its protein is CASSGQVAREQYF.

This clone was recorded a few times. The CDR3 nucleotides are TGTGCCAGCAGCTTCCGACAGGGGACCGCCTACGAGCAGTACTTC. Translation gives CASSFRQGTAYEQYF. The gene calls are TRBV7-9 and TRBJ2-7; 8 bases align to TRBD1. Germline lookup yields CDR1 SEHNR and CDR2 FQNEAQ (reference sequence). CDR3 length: 15 amino acids. Trimming removed 3 bases from V and 2 bases from J; junction bases left unmatched: 6. Full variable domain (outside the CDR3, taken from reference TRBV7-9 and TRBJ2-7): DTGVSQNPRHKITKRGQNVTFRCDPISEHNRLYWYRQTLGQGPEFLTYFQNEAQLEKSRLLSDRFSAERPKGSFSTLEIQRTEQGDSAMYLCASSFRQGTAYEQYFGPGTRLTVT.

As concerns this clone: A read error may produce the germline difference seen at one junction end. The chain carries TRBV6-1 and TRBJ2-1; weak D call: TRBD1 (6 bases). In germline, CDR1 is MNHNS, CDR2 SASEGT. The CDR3 sequence is 16 residues long. The CDR3 bases are TGTGCCAGCAGCGAAGACAGGCCCAGCTCCTACAATGAGCAGTTCTTC. Translated, it gives CASSEDRPSSYNEQFF.

This chain links TRBV27 with TRBJ2-1; possibly TRBD1 for D (5 bases). This CDR3 contains 14 residues. Deletions cut 3 bases from V and 5 bases from J, with 11 bases between. Germline V CDR1 and CDR2: MNHEY, SMNVEV (reference sequence). The CDR3 nucleotides are TGTGCCAGCAGTTTCCAGGGAATCCACAATGAGCAGTTCTTC. It specifies CASSFQGIHNEQFF.

As concerns this clone: Other DNA sequences in the same sample also yield this CDR3. The CDR3 region is CASSPGQGYGYTF. The CDR3 nucleotides read TGCGCCAGCAGCCCAGGGCAGGGATATGGCTACACCTTC. V and J are TRBV5-1 and TRBJ1-2, with D possibly being TRBD1 (5 bases). This CDR3 region has 13 residues. CDR1 is SGHRS, CDR2 YFSETQ, per germline. Trimming removed 4 bases from V and 5 bases from J, with 12 bases in between.

The V call is TRBV2, the J call TRBJ1-1; D is ambiguous. V shed 6 bases and J shed 4 bases, with 15 bases lying between them. The CDR3 is made up of 14 amino acids. Germline assignment: CDR1 SNHLY and CDR2 FYNNEI. Written as DNA, the CDR3 is TGTGCCAGCAGATCCCTGACGGTGAGCACTGAAGCTTTCTTT. It is translated as CASRSLTVSTEAFF.

This chain links TRBV7-2 with TRBJ2-7; 8 nucleotides align to TRBD2. Looked up from germline, CDR1 is SGHTA and CDR2 is FQGNSA. The trim removed 5 bases at V and 7 bases at J, leaving 13 bases unmatched. This CDR3 comprises 15 residues. CDR3 amino acids: CASSTAGPGGEEQYF. CDR3 DNA sequence: TGTGCCAGCAGCACCGCGGGACCGGGAGGGGAAGAGCAGTACTTC.

This chain links TRBV5-6 with TRBJ1-2, with 8 bases identical to TRBD1. The CDR3 has 14 amino acids. Germline CDR1 reads SGHDT; CDR2 reads YYEEEE. After removal of 4 bases from V and 4 bases from J, the junction contained 6 bases not matched to a gene. The CDR3 protein is CASSLGQGGYGYTF. The CDR3 DNA reads TGTGCCAGCAGCCTAGGACAGGGAGGCTATGGCTACACCTTC.

The chain is built from TRBV19 and TRBJ2-7, with 8 nucleotides matching TRBD2. CDR3 size: 15 residues. J gave up 7 bases and V 7 bases, and 15 bases lay outside the gene matches. Germline CDR1 and CDR2: LNHDA and SQIVND (reference sequence). The CDR3 loop is CASTPPGGSTREQYF. DNA of the CDR3: TGTGCCAGTACCCCCCCGGGAGGGTCTACAAGAGAGCAGTACTTC.

The chain uses TRBV7-9 and TRBJ1-1, with TRBD1 identical over 11 bases. The CDR3 is 18 residues long. The ends lost 5 bases at V and 0 bases at J; junction bases unmatched: 11. Per germline, CDR1 SEHNR and CDR2 FQNEAQ (reference sequence). In DNA, the CDR3 is TGTGCCAGCAGCCGGACAGGGGGCTCCGGAGGGGTGAACACTGAAGCTTTCTTT. It codes for CASSRTGGSGGVNTEAFF.

The chain combines TRBV6-6 with TRBJ2-5; no firm D call. Trimming cost V 0 bases and J 5 bases, with 4 bases left between them. Germline V gene sequence: CDR1 MNHNY, CDR2 SVGAGI (reference sequence). CDR3 size: 12 residues. The CDR3 nucleotides are TGTGCCAGCAGTTACTCGGGGGAGACCCAGTACTTC. Its protein is CASSYSGETQYF.

The chain is built from TRBV15 and TRBJ2-7, with 12 bases aligning to TRBD1. Germline V gene sequence: CDR1 LNHNV, CDR2 YYDKDF (reference sequence). Losses at the gene ends were 3 bases for V and 7 bases for J; bases not matched to a gene: 10. The CDR3 is made up of 16 amino acids. In DNA, the CDR3 is TGTGCCACCAGCAGTGGTCCGGGACAGGGGGCGCGAGAGCAGTACTTC. Amino acids: CATSSGPGQGAREQYF.

The chain combines TRBV30 with TRBJ2-4; no reliable D call. Trimming cost V 5 bases and J 1 base, with 15 bases left between them. The germline CDR1 and CDR2 sequences are GTSNPN and SVGIG (reference sequence). The CDR3 sequence is 15 residues long. The CDR3 DNA sequence: TGTGCCTGGGCCAGACCCGCCCAGGCCAAAAACATTCAGTACTTC. Its protein is CAWARPAQAKNIQYF.

This clone was seen only a few times. The rearrangement joins TRBV4-3 to TRBJ1-2, with 9 bases fitting TRBD1. V lost 2 bases, J lost 6 bases, and 7 bases stayed unmatched. CDR3 length: 15 residues. Germline CDR1 is LGHNA and CDR2 is YSLEER. In DNA, the CDR3 is TGCGCCAGCAGCCAAAACACAGGGGGCTCAGATGGCTACACCTTC. This encodes CASSQNTGGSDGYTF.

This rearrangement joins TRBV7-3 to TRBJ2-3; D perhaps matches TRBD2 (6 bases). The germline V gene has CDR1 SGHTA and CDR2 FQGTGA. Trimming removed 4 bases from V and 1 base from J, with 9 bases in between. The CDR3 loop spans 14 amino acids. In nucleotides, the CDR3 is TGTGCCAGCAGCTGGGGACTCGGCACAGATACGCAGTATTTT. Protein: CASSWGLGTDTQYF.

The V call is TRBV5-1, the J call TRBJ2-5; no clear D. The CDR3 contains 12 residues. The V end lost 0 bases, the J end lost 3 bases, and 3 bases lay between the germline ends. The germline V gene encodes CDR1 SGHRS and CDR2 YFSETQ. The CDR3 reads CASSLGKETQYF. In DNA form, the CDR3 reads TGCGCCAGCAGCTTGGGGAAAGAGACCCAGTACTTC.

The chain is built from TRBV5-6 and TRBJ2-2; the D is unclear. This CDR3 has 15 amino acids. Per germline, CDR1 SGHDT and CDR2 YYEEEE. V was pared by 0 bases and J by 7 bases, with 13 bases between. CDR3 sequence reads: CASSLVGSDVGELFF. The CDR3 DNA sequence: TGTGCCAGCAGCTTGGTAGGGTCAGACGTCGGGGAGCTGTTTTTT.

This clone has just one count. The chain carries TRBV30 and TRBJ2-7, with 8 bases matching TRBD1. CDR3 length equals 13 residues. Germline CDR1 reads GTSNPN; CDR2 reads SVGIG (reference sequence). Germline trimming cut 5 bases from V and 4 bases from J; bases unmatched to any gene: 7. The CDR3 region has the DNA TGTGCCTGGGAGCGGACAGGGTTGTACGAGCAGTACTTC. Encoded protein: CAWERTGLYEQYF.

This rearrangement joins TRBV11-3 to TRBJ1-1; D is unclear. The CDR3 length is 14 residues. Trimming took 0 bases from V and 0 from J, leaving 5 bases between them. The germline gives CDR1 SGHNT, CDR2 YENEEA. The CDR3 DNA reads as TGTGCCAGCAGCTTAGATACGGTGAACACTGAAGCTTTCTTT. Its protein product is CASSLDTVNTEAFF.